These 3 T cell receptor beta chains were sequenced from one sample in a study of post-analysis software for immune sequencing data. Presence of unique molecular identifiers characterized the TCR beta cDNA libraries. TCRdb fed the PCR reads into MiXCR, producing one record per CDR3 protein. The sample shows about 500,000 distinct CDR3 sequences, roughly 45% of them seen only once. General observations from the study: When patients were compared with controls, about five TRBV segments were more frequent, TRBV5-6, TRBV5-1 and TRBV20-1 among them.

Their specific antigens are unknown. Sequenced sample: blood. The receptors here all came from a girl aged 10 to 17 with multiple sclerosis.

V gene TRBV7-9 combines with J gene TRBJ2-1; TRBD1 is a possible D gene (6 bases). Germline CDR1 and CDR2: SEHNR and FQNEAQ (reference sequence). The CDR3 sequence is 19 residues long. V was cut by 1 base and J by 3 bases, with 22 bases left in between. DNA for the CDR3: TGTGCCAGCAGCTTAGTCTCGTACAGGGCCCCCCTAGACTACAATGAGCAGTTCTTC. Its translation: CASSLVSYRAPLDYNEQFF.

This clonotype was seen once. The chain joins TRBV20-1 to TRBJ2-5; perhaps TRBD2 as D (6 bases). In germline, CDR1 is DFQATT, CDR2 SNEGSKA (reference sequence). The ends were cut back, 1 base at V and 5 bases at J, with 11 bases in the middle. The CDR3 loop spans 13 amino acids. As DNA, the CDR3 is TGCAGTGCTAGAGGGGGCGCGGGGGAGACCCAGTACTTC. This encodes CSARGGAGETQYF.

The chain joins TRBV4-3 to TRBJ1-2; 7 bases line up with TRBD1. The CDR3 extends over 16 amino acids. Germline CDR1 reads LGHNA; CDR2 reads YSLEER. With V trimmed by 3 bases and J by 3 bases, 10 bases remained unmatched. The CDR3 protein is CASSQVRQGVDYGYTF. Written as DNA, the CDR3 is TGCGCCAGCAGCCAGGTCCGACAGGGCGTTGACTATGGCTACACCTTC.